One and the same sample provided the 15 T cell receptor beta chains below, sequenced in a study of blood T cell repertoires in COVID-19. Clones were read by immunoSEQ multiplex PCR, and TCRdb kept only the in-frame ones, dropping some. The sample lists approximately 200,000 clones, approximately 90% occurring once. The sequenced material came from peripheral blood. The receptor source for this set is a woman in her 30s with acute or convalescent COVID-19.

The chain has TRBV5-6 and TRBJ1-5; no definite D call. V was shortened by 4 bases and J by 7 bases, with 12 bases between the two germline ends. The length of the CDR3 is 13 residues. Germline V gives CDR1 SGHDT, CDR2 YYEEEE. The CDR3 region has the DNA TGTGCCAGCAGCCGGGAATTTGGGCAGCCCCAGCATTTT. It translates to CASSREFGQPQHF.

The chain carries TRBV10-3 and TRBJ2-5, with 10 bases fitting TRBD1. The CDR3 runs 14 residues. V lost 7 bases and J lost 1; bases outside the gene matches: 3. Germline V gene lookup returns CDR1 ENHRY and CDR2 SYGVKD. As DNA, the CDR3 is TGTGCCATCAAGGGACAGGGGCGCCAAGAGACCCAGTACTTC. The encoded protein is CAIKGQGRQETQYF.

The chain recombines TRBV4-2 with TRBJ1-5; D not certain. Germline V CDR1 and CDR2: LGHNA, YNFKEQ. V was pared by 0 bases and J by 7 bases, with 7 bases between. The length of the CDR3 is 13 residues. CDR3 sequence: CASSQDFEQPQHF. As DNA, the CDR3 is TGTGCCAGCAGCCAAGATTTTGAGCAGCCCCAGCATTTT.

V gene TRBV5-1 combines with J gene TRBJ2-2; D unresolved. There are 14 residues in the CDR3. Germline V gene data show CDR1 as SGHRS and CDR2 as YFSETQ. Trimming stripped 1 base from V and 0 bases from J, with 4 bases between. CDR3 nucleotide sequence: TGCGCCAGCAGCTTGACGGCGAACACCGGGGAGCTGTTTTTT. Its translation: CASSLTANTGELFF.

The chain employs TRBV7-2 and TRBJ2-7, with no clear D. This CDR3 region has 14 residues. Looked up from germline, CDR1 is SGHTA and CDR2 is FQGNSA. Deletions cut 5 bases from V and 3 bases from J, with 14 bases between. For the CDR3, the DNA is TGTGCCAGCAGCCCAACGGCGGCCCACTACGAGCAGTACTTC. Translated, it gives CASSPTAAHYEQYF.

The chain has TRBV19 and TRBJ2-5, with D unresolved. This CDR3 is built from 13 residues. Trimming removed 6 bases from V and 3 bases from J, with 11 bases in between. CDR1 is LNHDA, CDR2 SQIVND, per germline (reference sequence). The CDR3: CASSSVLEETQYF. The CDR3 DNA is TGTGCCAGTAGCAGCGTCTTAGAAGAGACCCAGTACTTC.

The chain joins TRBV24-1 to TRBJ1-3, with TRBD1 identical over 8 bases. Trimming at V came to 6 bases and at J to 3 bases, leaving 6 bases not matched to a gene. The CDR3 extends over 15 amino acids. Per the germline V gene, CDR1 is KGHDR and CDR2 is SFDVKD. For the CDR3, the DNA is TGTGCCACCAGTTCGACAGGGGAAGGTGGAAACACCATATATTTT. The encoded protein is CATSSTGEGGNTIYF.

This clone was seen just once. The CDR3 DNA follows: TGTGCCAGCAGCCCGACAGGGCCGAACACTGAAGCTTTCTTT. It codes for CASSPTGPNTEAFF. The rearrangement uses TRBV6-5 and TRBJ1-1, with 7 bases that match TRBD1. CDR3 length: 14 residues. Germline V gene sequence: CDR1 MNHEY, CDR2 SVGAGI. Trimming removed 6 bases from V and 1 base from J; junction bases left unmatched: 5.

The chain joins TRBV2 to TRBJ2-1; TRBD2 agrees at 7 bases. The CDR3 sequence is 15 residues long. Germline loops: CDR1 SNHLY, CDR2 FYNNEI. V trimming: 7 bases; J trimming: 6 bases; junction bases outside the gene matches: 12. CDR3 residues: CASKQMSGTFNEQFF. CDR3 nucleotide sequence: TGTGCCAGCAAACAAATGAGCGGGACCTTCAATGAGCAGTTCTTC.

This sequence joins TRBV2 and TRBJ2-3; no definite D call. Trimming removed 4 bases at V and 7 bases at J, with 6 bases between. The V gene's germline CDR1 is SNHLY and CDR2 FYNNEI. There are 11 residues in the CDR3. The CDR3 DNA reads TGTGCCAGCAGTGTGGAGAATACGCAGTATTTT. This codes for CASSVENTQYF.

Only one count was recorded for this clone. The V and J genes are TRBV27 and TRBJ2-1; D is unresolved. CDR1 and CDR2 (germline): MNHEY, SMNVEV (reference sequence). The CDR3 totals 14 residues. The ends were cut back, 8 bases at V and 0 bases at J, with 11 bases in the middle. CDR3 amino acids: CASLDIGSYNEQFF. In DNA, the CDR3 is TGTGCCAGCCTTGACATAGGCTCCTACAATGAGCAGTTCTTC.

The chain couples TRBV19 to TRBJ1-3, with D perhaps matching TRBD1 (5 bases). The germline V gene encodes CDR1 LNHDA and CDR2 SQIVND (reference sequence). The CDR3 extends over 15 amino acids. V was pared by 3 bases and J by 3 bases, with 12 bases between. DNA of the CDR3: TGTGCCAGTAGTATCGTCTGGGGCTTTGGAAACACCATATATTTT. As protein: CASSIVWGFGNTIYF.

V usage is TRBV6-5 and J usage is TRBJ2-2, with D tentatively TRBD1 (6 bases). V was shortened by 11 bases and J by 4 bases, with 20 bases between the two germline ends. The CDR3 totals 15 residues. Germline values: CDR1 MNHEY, CDR2 SVGAGI. Written as DNA, the CDR3 is TGTGCCGCATCAGGGGTGGGGGTTCCCACCGGGGAGCTGTTTTTT. Protein sequence: CAASGVGVPTGELFF.

V usage is TRBV7-7 and J usage is TRBJ2-3; 11 nucleotides match TRBD2. CDR3 length: 14 amino acids. Per germline, CDR1 SSHAT and CDR2 FNYEAQ (reference sequence). The CDR3 nucleotides read TGTGCTAGTAAAAAGACTAGCGGGGAAGATACGCAGTATTTT. Translated: CASKKTSGEDTQYF.

V is TRBV7-9 and J is TRBJ1-1, with D perhaps matching TRBD1 (5 bases). The ends were cut back, 1 base at V and 0 bases at J, with 9 bases in the middle. Germline V gene sequence: CDR1 SEHNR, CDR2 FQNEAQ (reference sequence). This CDR3 spans 15 amino acids. The chain's CDR3 is CASSLDRTMNTEAFF. CDR3 in DNA: TGTGCCAGCAGCTTAGACAGGACTATGAACACTGAAGCTTTCTTT. Full variable domain (missing parts from reference TRBV7-9 and TRBJ1-1): DTGVSQNPRHKITKRGQNVTFRCDPISEHNRLYWYRQTLGQGPEFLTYFQNEAQLEKSRLLSDRFSAERPKGSFSTLEIQRTEQGDSAMYLCASSLDRTMNTEAFFGQGTRLTVV.